This TCR beta chain stems from a study of blood T cell repertoires in COVID-19 (TCRdb year 2020). Study-wide context: Recovered participants in ImmuneRACE Cohort 3 were defined by two consecutive negative NP/OP PCR tests, clearance by a healthcare professional, or resolution of symptoms. Samples covering the acute and convalescent phases of COVID-19 were provided by collaborators in the United States, Italy and Spain. The material from the prospective study consisted of cDNA or gDNA derived from T cells, B-cell-depleted T cells, or PBMCs. The dataset comprised deeply sampled blood TCRbeta repertoires from subjects exposed to, actively infected with, or recovered from COVID-19. A freely available public database, intended as a resource for researchers studying the immune response to SARS-CoV-2, is where the repertoires were released. Samples came from the ongoing ImmuneRACE study (first 160 participants) plus 1,254 subjects from 6 global collaborators. Nearly every sample came with metadata listing a de-identified subject ID, COVID-19 status, age in years and sex. Where HLA class I and class II types were available, the types were taken from metadata supplied by the sample provider, not from assay-based typing.

Participants in the prospective study were aged 18 to 89 years, lived in some 24 United States geographic areas, and enrolled through a virtual design. In the prospective study, cohorts were assigned on the basis of participant-reported clinical history obtained from a screening survey and a study questionnaire. Each participant in the prospective study had whole blood, serum and a nasopharyngeal or oropharyngeal swab collected by mobile phlebotomists. Participants in the prospective study had the option to provide additional blood draws and questionnaires over a roughly two-month period. Before DNA extraction, prospective study blood samples were shipped either frozen or at room temperature. Details on this clone: This clone's antigen is unknown. Base qualities are missing; no much larger clone stands one base away.

TCRbeta CDR3 regions were amplified from genomic DNA using the immunoSEQ Assay, a bias-controlled multiplex PCR. Per the original workflow: The number of nucleated cells in each sample was estimated by amplification of reference gene primers within the assay. To quantify the absolute abundance of each unique TCRbeta CDR3 rearrangement, sequence reads were collapsed and filtered. Productive Simpson clonality was computed per sample as the square root of Simpson's diversity index over productive rearrangements. Sourced from immuneACCESS, this table was stored by TCRdb with only in-frame sequences that have V and J called. A share of the clones is absent; for the studies checked, an unresolved V gene accounts for under half, and the remainder has no known explanation. V and J calls and clone size are those listed in that table; D and trimming were worked out from the DNA. Here the sample has roughly 190,000 clones; roughly nine tenths occur a single time. Just under 25% of the sample is held by the ten biggest clonotypes.

V and J are truncated by 4 bases and 1 base respectively, leaving an intervening sequence of 13 bases. From cysteine to phenylalanine, the CDR3 is 16 amino acids long. The CDR3 DNA has 48 bases and is translated from base 1. The germline V gene specifies MGHDK as CDR1 and SYGVNS as CDR2. Summary of the overall study and its limitations: The quantity of clinical and demographic metadata differed by source and by participant and was supplied without curation.

The sequencing input was PBMCs or T cells enriched from blood (not recorded which). The chain uses TRBV25-1 and TRBJ2-2, and possibly TRBD2, on 5 matching bases. The receptor's source is a woman in her 40s in a cohort exposed to, infected with or recovered from COVID-19 (not recorded which). The CDR3 protein: CASSGLEAMNTGELFF. The DNA sequence reads TGTGCCAGCAGTGGGTTGGAGGCGATGAACACCGGGGAGCTGTTTTTT. Supplemented by the reference TRBV25-1 and TRBJ2-2 proteins around the CDR3, the complete variable domain is EADIYQTPRYLVIGTGKKITLECSQTMGHDKMYWYQQDPGMELHLIHYSYGVNSTEKGDLSSESTVSRIRTEHFPLTLESARPSHTSQYLCASSGLEAMNTGELFFGEGSRLTVL.